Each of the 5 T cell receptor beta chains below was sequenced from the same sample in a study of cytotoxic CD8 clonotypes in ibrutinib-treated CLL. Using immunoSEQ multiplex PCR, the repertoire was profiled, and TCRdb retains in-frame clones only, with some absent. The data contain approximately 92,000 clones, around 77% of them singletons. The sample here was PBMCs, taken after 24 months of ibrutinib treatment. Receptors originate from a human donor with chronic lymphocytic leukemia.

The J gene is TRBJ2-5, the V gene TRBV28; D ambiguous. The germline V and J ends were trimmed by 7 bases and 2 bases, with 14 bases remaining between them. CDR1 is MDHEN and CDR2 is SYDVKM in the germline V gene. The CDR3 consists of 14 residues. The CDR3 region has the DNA TGTGCCAGCACTCTTCTGGGTGAGCAAGAGACCCAGTACTTC. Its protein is CASTLLGEQETQYF.

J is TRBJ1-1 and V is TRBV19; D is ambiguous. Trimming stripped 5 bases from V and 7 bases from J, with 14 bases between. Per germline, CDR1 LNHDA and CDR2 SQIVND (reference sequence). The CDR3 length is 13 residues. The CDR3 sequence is CASSVFIGGEAFF. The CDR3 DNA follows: TGTGCCAGTAGTGTCTTTATTGGAGGTGAAGCTTTCTTT. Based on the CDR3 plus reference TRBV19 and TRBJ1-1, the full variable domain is DGGITQSPKYLFRKEGQNVTLSCEQNLNHDAMYWYRQDPGQGLRLIYYSQIVNDFQKGDIAEGYSVSREKKESFPLTVTSAQKNPTAFYLCASSVFIGGEAFFGQGTRLTVV.

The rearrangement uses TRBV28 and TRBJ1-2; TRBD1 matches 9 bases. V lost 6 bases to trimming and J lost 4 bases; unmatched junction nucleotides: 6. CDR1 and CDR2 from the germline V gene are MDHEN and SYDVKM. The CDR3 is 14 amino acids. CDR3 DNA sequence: TGTGCCAGCAGGGGACAGGGTGAAGGCTATGGCTACACCTTC. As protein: CASRGQGEGYGYTF.

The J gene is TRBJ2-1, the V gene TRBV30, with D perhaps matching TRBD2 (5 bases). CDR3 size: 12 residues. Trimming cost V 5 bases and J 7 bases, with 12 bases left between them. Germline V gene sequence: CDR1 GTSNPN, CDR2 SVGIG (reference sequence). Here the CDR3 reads CAWEGRLNEQFF. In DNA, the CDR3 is TGTGCCTGGGAGGGTCGTTTGAATGAGCAGTTCTTC. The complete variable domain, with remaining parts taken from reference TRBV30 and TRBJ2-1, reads SQTIHQWPATLVQPVGSPLSLECTVEGTSNPNLYWYRQAAGRGLQLLFYSVGIGQISSEVPQNLSASRPQDRQFILSSKKLLLSDSGFYLCAWEGRLNEQFFGPGTRLTVL.

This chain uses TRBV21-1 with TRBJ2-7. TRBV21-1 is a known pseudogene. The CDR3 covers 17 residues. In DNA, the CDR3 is TGTGCCAGCAGCAATAGAAACGGATCTTCCAGCTCCTACGAGCAGTACTTC. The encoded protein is CASSNRNGSSSSYEQYF.